One and the same sample provided the 27 T cell receptor beta chains below, sequenced in a study of CD8+ T cells in alopecia areata. Sequencing relied on a cDNA template that was reverse transcribed from extracted RNA. The method was immunoSEQ multiplex PCR; TCRdb's version includes in-frame clones alone and lacks a portion of them. The sample has 150,000 to 200,000 clones, roughly half seen once. As for treatment: oral pan-JAK inhibitor, 5-10 mg twice daily. Sequencing was performed on CD8+ T cells sorted from blood, taken around week 53, from a patient treated with tofacitinib. These receptors all come from a human donor with alopecia areata.

Here the CDR3 reads CASSLVGTGRPEAFF. The CDR3 DNA sequence: TGTGCCAGCAGCTTGGTGGGGACAGGGAGGCCTGAAGCTTTCTTT. The V call is TRBV5-6, the J call TRBJ1-1; 9 bases are shared with TRBD1. J lost 6 bases, V lost 0 bases, and 6 bases had no gene match. Germline-derived CDR1 and CDR2 are SGHDT and YYEEEE. The CDR3 consists of 15 residues. The full variable domain, its missing parts supplied by reference TRBV5-6 and TRBJ1-1, is DAGVTQSPTHLIKTRGQQVTLRCSPKSGHDTVSWYQQALGQGPQFIFQYYEEEERQRGNFPDRFSGHQFPNYSSELNVNALLLGDSALYLCASSLVGTGRPEAFFGQGTRLTVV.

The J gene is TRBJ1-1, the V gene TRBV30; D not certain. Deletions cut 3 bases from V and 7 bases from J, with 9 bases between. The germline CDR1 and CDR2 sequences are GTSNPN and SVGIG (reference sequence). This CDR3 has 11 residues. CDR3 bases: TGTGCCTGGAGCGTTACTGTTGAAGCTTTCTTT. It translates to CAWSVTVEAFF. Together with reference TRBV30 and TRBJ1-1, the CDR3 gives the full variable domain: SQTIHQWPATLVQPVGSPLSLECTVEGTSNPNLYWYRQAAGRGLQLLFYSVGIGQISSEVPQNLSASRPQDRQFILSSKKLLLSDSGFYLCAWSVTVEAFFGQGTRLTVV.

The rearrangement joins TRBV13 to TRBJ2-5; D possibly matches TRBD1 or TRBD2 (6 bases each). The CDR3 spans 14 residues. CDR1 is PRHDT, CDR2 FYEKMQ, per germline (reference sequence). V dropped 5 bases and J dropped 0 bases, with 10 bases sitting between them. The CDR3 DNA reads as TGTGCCAGCAGCCAGGGGAGGCACCAAGAGACCCAGTACTTC. Protein: CASSQGRHQETQYF.

CDR3 loop: CASSTWTGLDEQYF. CDR3 DNA sequence: TGTGCCAGCAGCACCTGGACAGGGCTGGACGAGCAGTACTTC. V is TRBV5-6 and J is TRBJ2-7; 8 nucleotides align to TRBD1. The length of the CDR3 is 14 residues. Per germline, CDR1 SGHDT and CDR2 YYEEEE. The junction had 8 bases not matched to a gene; V was cut back by 4 bases and J by 5 bases.

The chain carries TRBV11-2 and TRBJ2-3, with D unresolved. Germline V lookup: CDR1 SGHAT, CDR2 FQNNGV. This CDR3 is 15 amino acids long. The V gene lost 1 base and the J gene lost 1 base, with 9 bases spanning the gap. CDR3 loop: CASSLAPWGTDTQYF. The CDR3 DNA is TGTGCCAGCAGCTTAGCCCCCTGGGGCACAGATACGCAGTATTTT.

This clone was counted once. One junction end disagrees with the germline gene, perhaps due to a read error. The V call is TRBV6-5, the J call TRBJ2-7, with D unclear. Germline values: CDR1 MNHEY, CDR2 SVGAGI. The CDR3 runs 11 residues. CDR3 nucleotide sequence: TGTGCCTGCAGTTACGTCGGAGAGCAGTACTTC. This codes for CACSYVGEQYF.

The sample holds one count of this clone. The rearrangement links TRBV4-3 to TRBJ2-5, with D possibly called TRBD1 or TRBD2 (5 bases each). The CDR3 is 16 residues long. Germline CDR1 reads LGHNA; CDR2 reads YSLEER. V was trimmed by 0 bases and J by 2 bases, leaving 13 bases between them. The DNA for the CDR3 is TGCGCCAGCAGCCAAGATCTGACGGGACGGCAAGAGACCCAGTACTTC. As protein: CASSQDLTGRQETQYF.

This rearrangement joins TRBV7-8 to TRBJ1-1; 7 nucleotides line up with TRBD1. V was clipped by 1 base and J by 5 bases; unmatched bases: 4. The germline V gene has CDR1 SGHVS and CDR2 FQNEAQ. The CDR3 is 14 amino acids. Written as DNA, the CDR3 is TGTGCCAGCAGCTTAGGACAGGGTTCTACTGAAGCTTTCTTT. Its protein is CASSLGQGSTEAFF.

The chain links TRBV13 to TRBJ1-6; D might be TRBD1 (6 bases). Germline V lookup: CDR1 PRHDT, CDR2 FYEKMQ (reference sequence). This CDR3 is built from 12 residues. V was clipped by 3 bases and J by 14 bases, with 11 bases between them. The CDR3 DNA sequence: TGTGCCAGCAGCTTTGAGGAGGGGGCCCTCCACTTT. Encoded protein: CASSFEEGALHF.

This clone was observed a handful of times. For the CDR3, the DNA is TGCAGCGTTCCTCAGGACAGCCACTATGGCTACACCTTC. It yields the protein CSVPQDSHYGYTF. This chain uses TRBV29-1 with TRBJ1-2; TRBD1 is a possible D gene (6 bases). V gave up 5 bases and J gave up 3 bases, with 13 bases separating them. Looked up from germline, CDR1 is SQVTM and CDR2 is ANQGSEA. The CDR3 has 13 amino acids.

The chain is built from TRBV30 and TRBJ2-7; the match to TRBD2 covers 8 bases. This CDR3 has 13 residues. Trimming at V came to 4 bases and at J to 2 bases, leaving 4 bases not matched to a gene. Germline V lookup: CDR1 GTSNPN, CDR2 SVGIG (reference sequence). Here the CDR3 reads CAWTGTSPYEQYF. The CDR3 DNA sequence: TGTGCCTGGACCGGGACTAGTCCCTACGAGCAGTACTTC.

This clone was recorded a few times. V gene TRBV4-1 combines with J gene TRBJ2-7; D not certain. Trimming shortened V by 0 bases and J by 6 bases, and 6 bases separated the two germline ends. From germline, CDR1 is MGHRA and CDR2 YSYEKL. This CDR3 contains 12 residues. CDR3 residues: CASSQEGTEQYF. CDR3 in DNA: TGCGCCAGCAGCCAAGAGGGAACCGAGCAGTACTTC.

The V gene is TRBV27, the J gene TRBJ1-5; D gene ambiguous. Germline CDR1 is MNHEY and CDR2 is SMNVEV (reference sequence). This CDR3 region has 15 residues. The ends were cut back, 6 bases at V and 6 bases at J, with 18 bases in the middle. The CDR3 loop reads CASSPYIEGIQPQHF. The CDR3 DNA reads as TGTGCCAGCAGCCCTTACATTGAAGGGATTCAGCCCCAGCATTTT.

The V and J genes are TRBV14 and TRBJ2-1; no firm D call. In germline, CDR1 is SGHDN, CDR2 FVKESK. This CDR3 has 12 residues. V was pared by 3 bases and J by 6 bases, with 6 bases between. CDR3 bases: TGTGCCAGCAGCCAGGAATTCAATGAGCAGTTCTTC. Translating it yields CASSQEFNEQFF.

The chain joins TRBV25-1 to TRBJ1-1; D remains unclear. Trimming took off 10 bases at V and 7 bases at J, with 13 bases between the two ends. There are 11 residues in the CDR3. CDR1 and CDR2 from the germline V gene are MGHDK and SYGVNS. CDR3 in amino acids: CATRGFDEAFF. The CDR3 DNA sequence: TGTGCCACCCGTGGCTTTGATGAAGCTTTCTTT. Full variable domain (outside the CDR3, taken from reference TRBV25-1 and TRBJ1-1): EADIYQTPRYLVIGTGKKITLECSQTMGHDKMYWYQQDPGMELHLIHYSYGVNSTEKGDLSSESTVSRIRTEHFPLTLESARPSHTSQYLCATRGFDEAFFGQGTRLTVV.

In this sample, this clone turned up a few times. The V gene is TRBV5-4, the J gene TRBJ1-4; the match to TRBD1 covers 9 bases. The V and J ends lost 7 bases and 3 bases, in that order; junction bases with no gene match: 4. The CDR3 contains 14 residues. Looked up from germline, CDR1 is SGHNT and CDR2 is YYREEE (reference sequence). DNA for the CDR3: TGTGCCAGCCGCAGGACAGGGGCTAATGAAAAACTGTTTTTT. Translating it yields CASRRTGANEKLFF.

This clone was counted between two and nine times. The rearrangement joins TRBV11-2 to TRBJ2-7; either TRBD1 or TRBD2 may fit D (6 bases each). There are 15 residues in the CDR3. Germline assignment: CDR1 SGHAT and CDR2 FQNNGV. The V gene lost 0 bases and the J gene lost 3 bases, with 12 bases spanning the gap. In nucleotides, the CDR3 is TGTGCCAGCAGCTTAGATCGGGGGACAAGCTACGAGCAGTACTTC. This sequence encodes CASSLDRGTSYEQYF. Combining the CDR3 with reference TRBV11-2 and TRBJ2-7 gives the whole variable domain EAGVAQSPRYKIIEKRQSVAFWCNPISGHATLYWYQQILGQGPKLLIQFQNNGVVDDSQLPKDRFSAERLKGVDSTLKIQPAKLEDSAVYLCASSLDRGTSYEQYFGPGTRLTVT.

This chain joins TRBV7-2 and TRBJ2-2; tentative D call: TRBD1 (6 bases). This CDR3 is 14 amino acids long. V was clipped by 2 bases and J by 8 bases, with 12 bases between them. CDR1 is SGHTA, CDR2 FQGNSA, per germline. CDR3 region: CASSLRDTVGELFF. CDR3 DNA: TGTGCCAGCAGCTTAAGGGACACGGTGGGGGAGCTGTTTTTT.

The V gene is TRBV27, the J gene TRBJ2-7; the match to TRBD1 covers 9 bases. This CDR3 comprises 15 residues. The junction had 5 bases not matched to a gene; V was cut back by 2 bases and J by 3 bases. The germline V gene encodes CDR1 MNHEY and CDR2 SMNVEV (reference sequence). CDR3 nucleotides: TGTGCCAGCAGTTTAGGGACAGGGAGAATCTACGAGCAGTACTTC. As protein: CASSLGTGRIYEQYF.

The CDR3 is CASSLDPEQPQHF. The CDR3 nucleotides are TGCGCCAGCAGCTTGGACCCGGAACAGCCCCAGCATTTT. This chain joins TRBV5-1 and TRBJ1-5, with D unresolved. The CDR3 consists of 13 residues. V lost 0 bases, J lost 7 bases, and 8 bases lay in between. The V gene's germline CDR1 is SGHRS and CDR2 YFSETQ. Variable domain in full (rest from reference TRBV5-1 and TRBJ1-5): KAGVTQTPRYLIKTRGQQVTLSCSPISGHRSVSWYQQTPGQGLQFLFEYFSETQRNKGNFPGRFSGRQFSNSRSEMNVSTLELGDSALYLCASSLDPEQPQHFGDGTRLSIL.

The chain couples TRBV27 to TRBJ2-1; 7 bases agree with TRBD2. Germline V CDR1 and CDR2: MNHEY, SMNVEV (reference sequence). After removal of 3 bases from V and 4 bases from J, the junction contained 9 bases not matched to a gene. The CDR3 is made up of 16 amino acids. The chain's CDR3 is CASSLRAGLIYNEQFF. The CDR3 DNA follows: TGTGCCAGCAGTTTGCGCGCGGGACTAATTTACAATGAGCAGTTCTTC.

The rearrangement uses TRBV2 and TRBJ2-6, with D uncertain. This CDR3 contains 14 residues. Germline V CDR1 and CDR2: SNHLY, FYNNEI. The V end was cut by 6 bases, the J end by 0 bases, with 6 bases between. The CDR3 loop reads CASSPSSGANVLTF. The CDR3 region has the DNA TGTGCCAGCAGCCCGAGCTCTGGGGCCAACGTCCTGACTTTC.

The J gene is TRBJ2-5, the V gene TRBV5-4; 8 bases match TRBD2. J gave up 5 bases and V 4 bases, and 10 bases lay outside the gene matches. The CDR3 consists of 15 residues. Germline loops: CDR1 SGHNT, CDR2 YYREEE (reference sequence). The CDR3 is CASSVRGGLEETQYF. DNA of the CDR3: TGTGCCAGCAGCGTACGGGGGGGCCTTGAGGAGACCCAGTACTTC.

The chain combines TRBV11-2 with TRBJ2-7; 8 nucleotides line up with TRBD2. This CDR3 contains 16 residues. V shed 6 bases and J 2 bases; nucleotides not matched to a gene: 12. Germline loops: CDR1 SGHAT, CDR2 FQNNGV. The CDR3 DNA reads TGTGCCAGCAGTTCGGACGGGAGGGTCATTGCCTACGAGCAGTACTTC. Residues: CASSSDGRVIAYEQYF.

The chain joins TRBV30 to TRBJ1-2, with D perhaps TRBD1 (6 bases). Germline values: CDR1 GTSNPN, CDR2 SVGIG (reference sequence). This CDR3 comprises 12 residues. Trimming stripped 5 bases from V and 4 bases from J, with 11 bases between. CDR3 DNA: TGTGCCTGGCGACCGGACAGCTATGGCTACACCTTC. Translating it yields CAWRPDSYGYTF.

The rearrangement uses TRBV15 and TRBJ2-7; 7 bases are shared with TRBD1. V shed 1 base and J 5 bases; nucleotides not matched to a gene: 5. Germline values: CDR1 LNHNV, CDR2 YYDKDF (reference sequence). This CDR3 spans 14 amino acids. The CDR3 DNA follows: TGTGCCACCAGCAGAGCGGGGACAGTCGACGAGCAGTACTTC. This sequence encodes CATSRAGTVDEQYF.

This chain links TRBV7-2 with TRBJ1-2, with 8 positions matching TRBD1. Germline assignment: CDR1 SGHTA and CDR2 FQGNSA. The CDR3 sequence is 15 residues long. V shed 3 bases, J shed 3 bases, and the junction held 6 bases outside the gene matches. CDR3 DNA sequence: TGTGCCAGCAGCTTCCTTGGACAGGGACACTATGGCTACACCTTC. Its translation is CASSFLGQGHYGYTF.